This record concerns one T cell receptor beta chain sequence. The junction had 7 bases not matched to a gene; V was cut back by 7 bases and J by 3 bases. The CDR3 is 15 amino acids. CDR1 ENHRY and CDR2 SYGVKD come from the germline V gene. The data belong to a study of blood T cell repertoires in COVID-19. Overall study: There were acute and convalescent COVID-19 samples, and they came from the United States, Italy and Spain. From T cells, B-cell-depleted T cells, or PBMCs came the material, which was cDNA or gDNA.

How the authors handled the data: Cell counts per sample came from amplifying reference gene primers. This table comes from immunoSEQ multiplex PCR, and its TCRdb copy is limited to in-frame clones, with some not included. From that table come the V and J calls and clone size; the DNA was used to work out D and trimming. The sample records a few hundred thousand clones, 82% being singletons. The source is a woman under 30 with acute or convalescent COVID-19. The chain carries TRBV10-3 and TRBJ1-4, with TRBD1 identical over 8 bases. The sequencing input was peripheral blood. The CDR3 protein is CAIIRTGKANEKLFF. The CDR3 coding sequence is TGTGCCATCATCCGGACAGGGAAGGCTAATGAAAAACTGTTTTTT.